These 22 T cell receptor beta chains were sequenced from one sample in a study of control samples from healthy donors and cancer patients. TCRdb's copy holds only in-frame clones and misses some; the assay was immunoSEQ multiplex PCR. The sample lists tens of thousands of clones, about 94% occurring once. Sequenced sample: blood. The source is a woman in her thirties in good health.

V is TRBV7-2 and J is TRBJ1-4; D is possibly TRBD1 (5 bases). The V gene lost 5 bases and the J gene lost 7 bases, with 26 bases spanning the gap. Germline V gene sequence: CDR1 SGHTA, CDR2 FQGNSA. CDR3 size: 18 residues. The CDR3 nucleotides read TGTGCCAGCAGCCCGAGAGGGGTGTGGACACGGAGAAGTGAAAAACTGTTTTTT. Residues: CASSPRGVWTRRSEKLFF.

The chain links TRBV28 to TRBJ1-1, with a weak D call TRBD1 (5 bases). V was pared by 4 bases and J by 1 base, with 10 bases between. CDR1 and CDR2 from the germline V gene are MDHEN and SYDVKM. The CDR3 has 14 residues. The DNA of the CDR3 is TGTGCCAGCAGTTCTTCCGGGGGGAACACTGAAGCTTTCTTT. Translated, it gives CASSSSGGNTEAFF.

This clone was counted a single time. The chain joins TRBV11-2 to TRBJ1-1; possible D gene TRBD1, 5 bases. This CDR3 has 16 amino acids. The germline V gene encodes CDR1 SGHAT and CDR2 FQNNGV. The ends were cut back, 0 bases at V and 3 bases at J, with 14 bases in the middle. CDR3 amino acids: CASSLDPIGTDTEAFF. CDR3 nucleotides: TGTGCCAGCAGCTTAGATCCTATCGGGACGGACACTGAAGCTTTCTTT. Supplemented by reference TRBV11-2 and TRBJ1-1, the full variable domain reads EAGVAQSPRYKIIEKRQSVAFWCNPISGHATLYWYQQILGQGPKLLIQFQNNGVVDDSQLPKDRFSAERLKGVDSTLKIQPAKLEDSAVYLCASSLDPIGTDTEAFFGQGTRLTVV.

J is TRBJ1-3 and V is TRBV18, with 7 bases aligning to TRBD1. CDR1 is KGHSH, CDR2 LQKENI, per germline. The ends lost 2 bases at V and 0 bases at J; junction bases unmatched: 7. This CDR3 region has 17 residues. The CDR3: CASSPWTGGPSGNTIYF. The CDR3 DNA is TGTGCCAGCTCACCATGGACAGGCGGACCCTCTGGAAACACCATATATTTT. The variable domain in full, with the rest retrieved from reference TRBV18 and TRBJ1-3, is NAGVMQNPRHLVRRRGQEARLRCSPMKGHSHVYWYRQLPEEGLKFMVYLQKENIIDESGMPKERFSAEFPKEGPSILRIQQVVRGDSAAYFCASSPWTGGPSGNTIYFGEGSWLTVV.

As DNA, the CDR3 is TGTGCCAGCAGGGCAGGAGGGTTCCGTGGCTACACCTTC. Amino acids: CASRAGGFRGYTF. V is TRBV6-5 and J is TRBJ1-2; D remains unclear. V lost 6 bases, J lost 7 bases, and 15 bases lay in between. Germline assignment: CDR1 MNHEY and CDR2 SVGAGI. The CDR3 has 13 residues.

The V call is TRBV7-9, the J call TRBJ2-2, with no clear D. V was cut by 4 bases and J by 9 bases, with 9 bases left in between. The V gene's germline CDR1 is SEHNR and CDR2 FQNEAQ (reference sequence). CDR3 length: 12 residues. CDR3 loop: CASSSNTRELFF. The CDR3 DNA follows: TGTGCCAGCAGCTCAAACACGAGGGAGCTGTTTTTT.

The chain employs TRBV6-5 and TRBJ2-7, with TRBD1 as a possible D gene (6 bases). The CDR3 totals 14 residues. Germline V CDR1 and CDR2: MNHEY, SVGAGI. V was trimmed by 6 bases and J by 0 bases, leaving 12 bases between them. CDR3 DNA: TGTGCCAGCAGCACCGGACAGAGCTCCTACGAGCAGTACTTC. This gives the protein CASSTGQSSYEQYF.

This rearrangement joins TRBV28 to TRBJ1-2, with D uncertain. Trimming left V 5 bases short and J 0 bases short, with 7 bases between. CDR3 length: 13 amino acids. Germline loops: CDR1 MDHEN, CDR2 SYDVKM. The CDR3 region has the DNA TGTGCCAGCAGTCAGCAGCCTAACTATGGCTACACCTTC. It is translated as CASSQQPNYGYTF.

The chain carries TRBV9 and TRBJ2-3, with 8 bases aligning to TRBD2. The length of the CDR3 is 17 residues. The J segment lost 0 bases and the V segment lost 0 bases, leaving 6 bases of the junction unmatched. The germline CDR1 and CDR2 sequences are SGDLS and YYNGEE. CDR3 in amino acids: CASSVGVSGASTDTQYF. CDR3 in DNA: TGTGCCAGCAGCGTAGGGGTTAGCGGGGCTAGCACAGATACGCAGTATTTT.

The V gene is TRBV11-1, the J gene TRBJ1-2; 7 bases are shared with TRBD1. Looked up from germline, CDR1 is SGHAT and CDR2 is FQDESV (reference sequence). The CDR3 extends over 15 amino acids. Trimming cost V 5 bases and J 5 bases; bases outside gene matches: 11. The CDR3 nucleotides are TGTGCCAGCAGCGCGGGACAGCCTGGATTTTATGGCTACACCTTC. This sequence encodes CASSAGQPGFYGYTF.

This clone was seen more than once but under ten times. V and J are TRBV14 and TRBJ1-1; no reliable D call. The CDR3 spans 11 residues. The germline V gene encodes CDR1 SGHDN and CDR2 FVKESK. Trimming removed 4 bases at V and 2 bases at J, with 2 bases between. CDR3 in DNA: TGTGCCAGCAGCCGAAACACTGAAGCTTTCTTT. This gives the protein CASSRNTEAFF.

This clone was detected only once. The V and J genes are TRBV7-9 and TRBJ1-2, with no clear D. CDR1 is SEHNR and CDR2 is FQNEAQ in the germline V gene (reference sequence). The CDR3 is made up of 18 amino acids. The V gene lost 3 bases and the J gene lost 3 bases, with 23 bases spanning the gap. This chain's CDR3 is CASSFRPLDGFMDYGYTF. The CDR3 coding sequence is TGTGCCAGCAGCTTTAGACCCCTCGACGGTTTCATGGACTATGGCTACACCTTC. Supplemented by reference TRBV7-9 and TRBJ1-2, the full variable domain reads DTGVSQNPRHKITKRGQNVTFRCDPISEHNRLYWYRQTLGQGPEFLTYFQNEAQLEKSRLLSDRFSAERPKGSFSTLEIQRTEQGDSAMYLCASSFRPLDGFMDYGYTFGSGTRLTVV.

The V gene is TRBV5-6, the J gene TRBJ2-7; 14 bases agree with TRBD2. This CDR3 spans 14 amino acids. Looked up from germline, CDR1 is SGHDT and CDR2 is YYEEEE. V was pared by 7 bases and J by 5 bases, with 5 bases of the junction left unmatched. Here the CDR3 reads CASAGTSGGDEQYV. Written as DNA, the CDR3 is TGTGCCAGCGCCGGGACTAGCGGGGGAGACGAGCAGTACGTC.

The gene calls are TRBV5-1 and TRBJ1-2; perhaps TRBD1 as D (6 bases). Trimming shortened V by 4 bases and J by 6 bases, and 16 bases separated the two germline ends. The CDR3 spans 14 residues. Germline V lookup: CDR1 SGHRS, CDR2 YFSETQ. CDR3: CASSLSSQGNGYTF. The CDR3 nucleotides read TGCGCCAGCAGCCTCAGCTCACAGGGTAATGGCTACACCTTC.

The rearrangement links TRBV10-3 to TRBJ2-7, with a possible D match to TRBD1 (5 bases). V lost 3 bases, J lost 4 bases, and 7 bases lay in between. The length of the CDR3 is 12 residues. Germline CDR1 and CDR2: ENHRY and SYGVKD. CDR3 coding DNA: TGTGCCATCAGTGACTCAGGGTACGAGCAGTACGTC. It specifies CAISDSGYEQYV.

The V gene is TRBV19, the J gene TRBJ2-1; no reliable D call. The CDR3 runs to 14 residues. V lost 7 bases, J lost 5 bases, and 15 bases lay in between. CDR1 and CDR2 (germline): LNHDA, SQIVND (reference sequence). CDR3 in DNA: TGTGCCAGTACCTCGATGTCGAGTAACAATGAGCAGTTCTTC. The encoded protein is CASTSMSSNNEQFF.

V usage is TRBV12-3 or TRBV12-4 and J usage is TRBJ1-5; D uncertain. This CDR3 contains 13 residues. Trimming pared 5 bases from V and 5 bases from J, leaving 10 bases between. CDR3 in DNA: TGTGCCAGCAGTACCATTGGAGATCAGCCCCAGCATTTT. This codes for CASSTIGDQPQHF.

This chain joins TRBV6-1 and TRBJ1-5; the D gene is possibly TRBD1 (5 bases). This CDR3 contains 14 residues. V was clipped by 2 bases and J by 0 bases, with 5 bases between them. Germline-derived CDR1 and CDR2 are MNHNS and SASEGT. This chain's CDR3 is CASSEQGSNQPQHF. The CDR3 DNA follows: TGTGCCAGCAGTGAACAGGGTAGCAATCAGCCCCAGCATTTT.

The chain recombines TRBV4-1 with TRBJ2-6; TRBD1 aligns across 7 bases. The junction had 13 bases not matched to a gene; V was cut back by 2 bases and J by 0 bases. This CDR3 comprises 20 residues. Germline V CDR1 and CDR2: MGHRA, YSYEKL. This chain's CDR3 is CASSQLRRQGPHSGANVLTF. CDR3 DNA sequence: TGCGCCAGCAGCCAATTGAGAAGACAGGGCCCCCACTCTGGGGCCAACGTCCTGACTTTC.

The J gene is TRBJ2-5, the V gene TRBV5-1, with D tentatively TRBD2 (6 bases). The CDR3 length is 17 residues. The V and J ends lost 2 bases and 0 bases respectively, with 17 bases between them. CDR1 is SGHRS and CDR2 is YFSETQ in the germline V gene. In nucleotides, the CDR3 is TGCGCCAGCAGCTTATCCCCCCCTAGCGTCTACCAAGAGACCCAGTACTTC. Translation gives CASSLSPPSVYQETQYF.

This clone was picked up one time. The chain is built from TRBV6-5 and TRBJ1-1; D not certain. CDR1 and CDR2 from the germline V gene are MNHEY and SVGAGI. The CDR3 consists of 10 residues. With 5 bases removed from V and 10 bases from J, the gap between germline ends came to 8 bases. DNA for the CDR3: TGTGCCAGCAGTCGGATACGAGCTTTCTTT. Its protein is CASSRIRAFF.

The chain joins TRBV19 to TRBJ1-6; TRBD1 matches at 10 bases. Trimming at V came to 6 bases and at J to 10 bases, leaving 3 bases not matched to a gene. Germline CDR1 reads LNHDA; CDR2 reads SQIVND (reference sequence). CDR3 length equals 13 residues. CDR3 amino acids: CASRDRGQSPLHF. CDR3 DNA sequence: TGTGCCAGTAGAGACAGGGGGCAATCACCCCTCCACTTT.